This T cell receptor beta chain was identified during a study of cytomegalovirus exposure and HLA in healthy donors. Trimming cost V 4 bases and J 7 bases; bases outside gene matches: 15. CDR1 and CDR2 (germline): SGHTA, FQGNSA. This CDR3 has 16 amino acids. The PCR made use of 60 Vbeta and 13 Jbeta primers. TCRdb keeps only in-frame clones here, not all; method: immunoSEQ multiplex PCR. The table records under 200,000 clones, about 85% of them present only once. Every donor was a healthy person donating bone marrow. The chain couples TRBV7-2 to TRBJ2-7; the match to TRBD2 covers 8 bases. The clonotype comes from a man aged 18 to 30 in good health and CMV-seronegative. Sequenced input: PBMCs. CDR3: CASSSDVTGGPREQYF. Written as DNA, the CDR3 is TGTGCCAGCAGCTCGGACGTTACGGGAGGGCCTCGGGAGCAGTACTTC. Based on the CDR3 plus reference TRBV7-2 and TRBJ2-7, the full variable domain is GAGVSQSPSNKVTEKGKDVELRCDPISGHTALYWYRQSLGQGLEFLIYFQGNSAPDKSGLPSDRFSAERTGGSVSTLTIQRTQQEDSAVYLCASSSDVTGGPREQYFGPGTRLTVT.